This entry lists 22 T cell receptor beta chains sequenced from one sample in a study of cytomegalovirus exposure and HLA in healthy donors. The PCR had 60 Vbeta and 13 Jbeta primers. The table came from immunoSEQ multiplex PCR; TCRdb's copy has only in-frame clones and leaves some out. The sample holds over 150,000 clones; over 70% are singletons and the top ten take about 9.6%. Sequenced sample: PBMCs. The source of these receptors is a man aged 18 to 29 in good health and CMV-seropositive.

The V call is TRBV5-8, the J call TRBJ2-7, with a possible D match to TRBD1 (7 bases). This CDR3 has 15 residues. Trimming shortened V by 4 bases and J by 3 bases, and 17 bases separated the two germline ends. Germline V gene sequence: CDR1 SGHTS, CDR2 YDEGEE. The CDR3 nucleotides are TGTGCCAGCAGCCCCACGGAGGGGGCCATCTACGAGCAGTACTTC. Translated, it gives CASSPTEGAIYEQYF.

V is TRBV4-1 and J is TRBJ1-3; D is undetermined. Deletions cut 3 bases from V and 0 bases from J, with 12 bases between. This CDR3 has 16 residues. Germline V CDR1 and CDR2: MGHRA, YSYEKL. DNA for the CDR3: TGCGCCAGCAGCCAGTTACAGCCTTCCTCTGGAAACACCATATATTTT. This codes for CASSQLQPSSGNTIYF.

The rearrangement uses TRBV7-2 and TRBJ1-1, with TRBD1 as a possible D gene (5 bases). Germline V gene lookup returns CDR1 SGHTA and CDR2 FQGNSA. The CDR3 is 14 residues long. With 1 base removed from V and 5 bases from J, the gap between germline ends came to 11 bases. CDR3 protein: CASSLVLGATEAFF. For the CDR3, the DNA is TGTGCCAGCAGCTTAGTCCTAGGGGCGACTGAAGCTTTCTTT. Complete variable domain (other parts from reference TRBV7-2 and TRBJ1-1): GAGVSQSPSNKVTEKGKDVELRCDPISGHTALYWYRQSLGQGLEFLIYFQGNSAPDKSGLPSDRFSAERTGGSVSTLTIQRTQQEDSAVYLCASSLVLGATEAFFGQGTRLTVV.

The chain couples TRBV18 to TRBJ2-7; 12 positions match TRBD2. This CDR3 comprises 18 residues. The V gene end was trimmed by 1 base and the J gene end by 0 bases; junction bases not matched to a gene: 7. Germline V gene sequence: CDR1 KGHSH, CDR2 LQKENI. In DNA form, the CDR3 reads TGTGCCAGCTCACCACGGCTAGCGGGAGGGCTGGCCTCCTACGAGCAGTACTTC. This gives the protein CASSPRLAGGLASYEQYF.

The chain recombines TRBV11-3 with TRBJ2-1; TRBD2 is a possible D gene (6 bases). The CDR3 runs 15 residues. Germline CDR1 reads SGHNT; CDR2 reads YENEEA. V was shortened by 5 bases and J by 0 bases, with 11 bases between the two germline ends. CDR3 nucleotides: TGTGCCAGCAGCGACCGGGGGACCTCCTACAATGAGCAGTTCTTC. This gives the protein CASSDRGTSYNEQFF.

This clone was recorded once. The chain carries TRBV15 and TRBJ2-2; maybe TRBD2 (5 bases). The CDR3 spans 16 residues. V lost 0 bases and J 2 bases, leaving 10 bases between the germline ends. Germline V lookup: CDR1 LNHNV, CDR2 YYDKDF (reference sequence). The CDR3 coding sequence is TGTGCCACCAGCAGAGAACCGGGATATAACACCGGGGAGCTGTTTTTT. Residues: CATSREPGYNTGELFF. Filled out from reference TRBV15 and TRBJ2-2, the complete variable domain reads DAMVIQNPRYQVTQFGKPVTLSCSQTLNHNVMYWYQQKSSQAPKLLFHYYDKDFNNEADTPDNFQSRRPNTSFCFLDIRSPGLGDTAMYLCATSREPGYNTGELFFGEGSRLTVL.

This clone was picked up one time. The chain combines TRBV18 with TRBJ1-1; 10 bases agree with TRBD1. The CDR3 length is 14 residues. Germline V gene lookup returns CDR1 KGHSH and CDR2 LQKENI. J lost 8 bases, V lost 2 bases, and 5 bases had no gene match. The CDR3 loop is CASSPGTGDREAFF. CDR3 DNA sequence: TGTGCCAGCTCACCAGGGACAGGGGATCGGGAAGCTTTCTTT.

The rearrangement joins TRBV30 to TRBJ2-2, with D unresolved. The CDR3 runs 14 residues. The V and J ends lost 0 bases and 3 bases respectively, with 8 bases between them. The germline CDR1 and CDR2 sequences are GTSNPN and SVGIG (reference sequence). CDR3 in DNA: TGTGCCTGGAGTGTACGGTTAGACACCGGGGAGCTGTTTTTT. It encodes CAWSVRLDTGELFF.

This chain joins TRBV7-2 and TRBJ2-1; D may be TRBD2 (5 bases). CDR1 and CDR2 (germline): SGHTA, FQGNSA. This CDR3 has 14 amino acids. V dropped 5 bases and J dropped 4 bases, with 12 bases sitting between them. The chain's CDR3 is CASSPAGEYNEQFF. CDR3 nucleotide sequence: TGTGCCAGCAGCCCAGCCGGGGAGTACAATGAGCAGTTCTTC.

The table lists this clone with a few counts. The rearrangement links TRBV29-1 to TRBJ2-5, with a weak D call TRBD1 (6 bases). The germline V gene encodes CDR1 SQVTM and CDR2 ANQGSEA. This CDR3 region has 12 residues. The germline V and J ends were trimmed by 4 bases and 3 bases, with 9 bases remaining between them. This CDR3 reads CSVVYREETQYF. The DNA for the CDR3 is TGCAGCGTTGTATACAGGGAAGAGACCCAGTACTTC.

This chain joins TRBV7-2 and TRBJ2-7; D ambiguous. Trimming pared 4 bases from V and 2 bases from J, leaving 3 bases between. CDR1 is SGHTA, CDR2 FQGNSA, per germline. CDR3 length: 11 residues. This CDR3 is CASSSTYEQYF. The CDR3 DNA follows: TGTGCCAGCAGCTCCACCTACGAGCAGTACTTC.

As DNA, the CDR3 is TGTGCCAGCAGTGAAGTTTCCAGCGCGAACACCGGGGAGCTGTTTTTT. Translating it yields CASSEVSSANTGELFF. J is TRBJ2-2 and V is TRBV2; D is unresolved. The CDR3 spans 16 residues. V was clipped by 1 base and J by 0 bases, with 9 bases between them. Germline V gene sequence: CDR1 SNHLY, CDR2 FYNNEI.

The V gene is TRBV9, the J gene TRBJ2-5; maybe TRBD2 (7 bases). Germline CDR1 and CDR2: SGDLS and YYNGEE. The V and J ends lost 1 base and 4 bases respectively, with 11 bases between them. The CDR3 sequence is 14 residues long. The CDR3 DNA is TGTGCCAGCAGCGTACGGGGGGCGGGAGAGACCCAGTACTTC. Its protein is CASSVRGAGETQYF.

This chain links TRBV9 with TRBJ2-3; TRBD2 might be the D (6 bases). Trimming took 4 bases from V and 1 from J, leaving 16 bases between them. Germline V gene lookup returns CDR1 SGDLS and CDR2 YYNGEE. The CDR3 runs to 16 residues. CDR3 nucleotides: TGTGCCAGCAGCTTCAAAATAGGAGGGGGCACAGATACGCAGTATTTT. Protein: CASSFKIGGGTDTQYF.

The chain uses TRBV6-1 and TRBJ2-7; TRBD2 might be the D (6 bases). There are 12 residues in the CDR3. CDR1 is MNHNS and CDR2 is SASEGT in the germline V gene. Trimming pared 6 bases from V and 1 base from J, leaving 7 bases between. The CDR3 spells CASRDYSYEQYF. CDR3 bases: TGTGCCAGCAGGGACTATTCCTACGAGCAGTACTTC.

The CDR3 is CASSTPLASTDTQYF. CDR3 bases: TGTGCCAGCAGCACCCCTCTAGCGAGCACAGATACGCAGTATTTT. The J gene is TRBJ2-3, the V gene TRBV11-2; a weak D match, TRBD2 (6 bases). The CDR3 contains 15 residues. Germline CDR1 SGHAT, CDR2 FQNNGV. Trimming left V 5 bases short and J 0 bases short, with 12 bases between.

Note on this clone: The germline gene is not matched at one end of the junction; a read error may be the cause. The gene calls are TRBV7-9 and TRBJ2-2; D gene uncertain. CDR1 and CDR2 from the germline V gene are SEHNR and FQNEAQ (reference sequence). This CDR3 is 12 amino acids long. The chain's CDR3 is CASRFKTGELFF. For the CDR3, the DNA is TGTGCCAGCCGCTTTAAAACAGGGGAGCTGTTTTTT.

Here the CDR3 DNA reads TGCAGCGTTGAGAGGGGAGCGGGGGGCTATTACAATGAGCAGTTCTTC. Translating gives CSVERGAGGYYNEQFF. The gene calls are TRBV29-1 and TRBJ2-1; TRBD2 agrees at 9 bases. The junction had 10 bases not matched to a gene; V was cut back by 3 bases and J by 4 bases. Germline V gene data show CDR1 as SQVTM and CDR2 as ANQGSEA. The CDR3 sequence is 16 residues long.

Here the CDR3 reads CASSLVGAELSGNTIYF. The CDR3, as DNA: TGTGCCAGCAGCTTAGTGGGGGCCGAACTCTCTGGAAACACCATATATTTT. The chain uses TRBV7-2 and TRBJ1-3; D is possibly TRBD1 (6 bases). In germline, CDR1 is SGHTA, CDR2 FQGNSA. This CDR3 contains 17 residues. Between the trimmed V and J ends, which lost 1 base and 0 bases, there was a span of 13 bases.

CDR3 nucleotides: TGTGCCAGCAGCGTAGACGGTAGCGGGAGCTCCTACAATGAGCAGTTCTTC. Translation gives CASSVDGSGSSYNEQFF. The chain employs TRBV9 and TRBJ2-1; 9 positions match TRBD2. Germline assignment: CDR1 SGDLS and CDR2 YYNGEE. There are 17 residues in the CDR3. The V segment lost 0 bases and the J segment 0 bases; nucleotides outside the gene matches: 4.

This chain links TRBV2 with TRBJ2-7; possibly TRBD2 for D (6 bases). Trimming shortened V by 8 bases and J by 0 bases, and 11 bases separated the two germline ends. CDR1 and CDR2 from the germline V gene are SNHLY and FYNNEI. The CDR3 extends over 13 amino acids. DNA of the CDR3: TGTGCCAGCGGGGGAGGAAGCTCCTACGAGCAGTACTTC. Protein sequence: CASGGGSSYEQYF.

The J gene is TRBJ1-4, the V gene TRBV6-5; weak D call: TRBD1 (5 bases). There are 14 residues in the CDR3. Germline V gene data show CDR1 as MNHEY and CDR2 as SVGAGI. Trimming shortened V by 2 bases and J by 6 bases, and 10 bases separated the two germline ends. This CDR3 reads CASSYTRGDEKLFF. In nucleotides, the CDR3 is TGTGCCAGCAGTTACACTCGGGGGGATGAAAAACTGTTTTTT.